The present T cell receptor beta chain was sequenced within a study of brain metastases from non-small cell lung cancer (dated by TCRdb to between 2018 and 2021). In terms of the full investigation: In non-small-cell lung cancer patients, the researchers characterized the immune microenvironment of brain metastases and primary tumors that had been resected as matched pairs.

This clone appeared once. No cognate antigen has been identified for it. Base qualities are not recorded, but no much larger clone differs from it by a single base. The library came from the immunoSEQ multiplex PCR assay. Sequencing of the T-cell receptor beta chain repertoire was carried out together with a 770-gene immune expression panel. This immuneACCESS table, as held by TCRdb, lists in-frame sequences with V and J called but not all clones. Of the missing ones, under half trace to an unresolved V gene in checked studies; the others have no known cause. The sample table records roughly 810 clones; 86% of these occur just once. The ten largest make up about 9.6% of the sample. The cohort was made up of almost 40 patients with surgically resected non-small-cell lung cancer, each of whom had both a primary tumor specimen and a brain metastasis specimen. The tumor specimens used were formalin-fixed, paraffin-embedded tissues taken from archives.

The study at large found these results: T-cell clones were apparently expanded in about 70% of brain metastases relative to the matched primary tumors. T-cell infiltration was lower in brain metastases than in primary tumors (P < 0.001). Paired brain metastases and primary tumors largely shared TCR repertoires, although T-cell densities in the metastases were sparse.

Cut back by 6 bases and 6 bases, the V and J ends lie 13 bases apart. Taken from cysteine to phenylalanine, the CDR3 has 13 residues. Only the CDR3 portion is preserved as DNA: 39 bases, with reading frame beginning at the first base. CDR1 and CDR2 (LNHDA, SQIVND) derive from the germline V gene (reference sequence). The sequence links TRBV19 to TRBJ2-3; possibly the D gene is TRBD2, per 6 matching bases. Sequenced input: primary lung tumor tissue. The sample's cell subset or site, from its label and the paper: primary lung tumor paired with brain metastasis. The sequence was obtained from a donor aged 40 or over with non-small cell lung cancer. DNA sequence: TGTGCCAGTAGCCTTGACCGGGAGGATACGCAGTATTTT. Translated, it gives CASSLDREDTQYF.